This T cell receptor beta chain was observed in a study of blood T cell repertoires in COVID-19. The overall study: From the United States, Italy and Spain came samples of acute and convalescent COVID-19.

This clone was recorded only once. The CDR3 sequence is 12 residues long. Germline-derived CDR1 and CDR2 are MDHEN and SYDVKM. Trimming removed 6 bases at V and 4 bases at J, with 10 bases between. Clones were read by immunoSEQ multiplex PCR, and TCRdb kept only the in-frame ones, dropping some. Here the sample spans about 250,000 clones, around nine tenths being singletons. This rearrangement joins TRBV28 to TRBJ2-7; D possibly corresponds to TRBD1 (6 bases). The sample consisted of PBMCs or T cells enriched from blood (not recorded which). The receptor's source is a woman between 50 and 59 years old who had recovered from COVID-19. The CDR3 spells CASRDSRYEQYF. CDR3 DNA: TGTGCCAGCAGGGACAGCCGTTACGAGCAGTACTTC.